The clone carrying this T cell receptor (beta chain) was counted a few times. Its target is unknown. The sample comes from a study of beta chain features in type 1 diabetes. At the level of the study: Investigators examined some 100 million sorted cells across all samples.

cDNA synthesis used the whole RNA isolate, giving expressed TCRB sequences. Average reads for naive, central memory and regulatory T cell samples were about 3.57 million. The table came from immunoSEQ multiplex PCR; TCRdb's copy has only in-frame clones and leaves some out. The top ten hold about 0.08% of the sample, which has approximately 250,000 clones, 16% seen once. Sorting gave populations that all exceeded 98% purity. Germline loops: CDR1 LNHNV, CDR2 YYDKDF (reference sequence). The CDR3 runs to 16 residues. The ends lost 5 bases at V and 0 bases at J; junction bases unmatched: 9. Study outcomes and limitations: Although PCR might favor shorter templates, it would do so equally in patients and controls. Shorter TCRB CDR3s, moderately but significantly so, marked every one of the four CD4+ subsets in Type 1 diabetes patients.

The gene calls are TRBV15 and TRBJ2-7; the match to TRBD2 covers 8 bases. The receptor was isolated from a man between 25 and 39 years old with type 1 diabetes. Sequencing used naive CD4+ T cells from blood. The CDR3 DNA is TGTGCCACCAGCGGCGGCCTAGCGGGTAGCTCCTACGAGCAGTACTTC. This codes for CATSGGLAGSSYEQYF.